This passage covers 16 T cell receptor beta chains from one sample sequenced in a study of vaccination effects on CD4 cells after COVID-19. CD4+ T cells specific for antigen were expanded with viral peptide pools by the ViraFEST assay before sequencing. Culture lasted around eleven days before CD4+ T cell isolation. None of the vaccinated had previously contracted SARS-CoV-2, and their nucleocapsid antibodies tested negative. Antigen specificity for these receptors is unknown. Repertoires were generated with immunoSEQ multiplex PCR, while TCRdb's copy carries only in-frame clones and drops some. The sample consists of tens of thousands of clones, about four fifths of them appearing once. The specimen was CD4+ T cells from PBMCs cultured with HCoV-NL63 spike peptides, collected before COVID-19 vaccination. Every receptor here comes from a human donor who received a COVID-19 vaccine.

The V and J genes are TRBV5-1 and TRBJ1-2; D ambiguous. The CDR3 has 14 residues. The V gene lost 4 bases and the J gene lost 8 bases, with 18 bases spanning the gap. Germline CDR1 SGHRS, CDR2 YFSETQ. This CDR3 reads CASSPTGSLGGYTF. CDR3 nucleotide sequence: TGCGCCAGCAGCCCAACCGGGAGTTTGGGAGGCTACACCTTC.

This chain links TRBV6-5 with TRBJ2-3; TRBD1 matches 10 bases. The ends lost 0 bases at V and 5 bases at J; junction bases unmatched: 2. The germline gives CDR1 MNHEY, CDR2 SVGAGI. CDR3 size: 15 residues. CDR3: CASSYSRTGGDTQYF. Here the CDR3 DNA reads TGTGCCAGCAGTTACTCCCGGACAGGGGGAGATACGCAGTATTTT.

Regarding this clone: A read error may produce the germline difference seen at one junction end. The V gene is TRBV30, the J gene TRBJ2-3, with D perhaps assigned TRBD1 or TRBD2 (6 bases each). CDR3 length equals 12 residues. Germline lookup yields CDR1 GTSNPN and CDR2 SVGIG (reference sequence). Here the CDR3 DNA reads TGTGCCTGGACGTACCTCCAGGGGCCGGGGGATTTT. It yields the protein CAWTYLQGPGDF.

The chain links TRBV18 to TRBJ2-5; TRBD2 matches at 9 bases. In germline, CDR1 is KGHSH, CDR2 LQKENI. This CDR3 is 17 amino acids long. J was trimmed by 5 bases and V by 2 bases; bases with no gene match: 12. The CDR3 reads CASSPSFLAGSWETQYF. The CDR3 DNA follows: TGTGCCAGCTCACCATCTTTTCTAGCGGGGTCTTGGGAGACCCAGTACTTC.

In DNA, the CDR3 is TGCGCCAGCAGCCAATTGATCACAGATACGCAGTATTTT. It yields the protein CASSQLITDTQYF. The J gene is TRBJ2-3, the V gene TRBV4-3; D ambiguous. Germline CDR1 is LGHNA and CDR2 is YSLEER. Trimming left V 2 bases short and J 2 bases short, with 5 bases between. This CDR3 is built from 13 residues.

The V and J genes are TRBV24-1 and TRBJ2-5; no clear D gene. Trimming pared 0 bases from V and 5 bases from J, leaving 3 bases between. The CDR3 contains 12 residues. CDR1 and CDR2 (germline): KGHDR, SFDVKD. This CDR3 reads CATSDLVETQYF. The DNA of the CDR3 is TGTGCCACCAGTGATTTGGTGGAGACCCAGTACTTC.

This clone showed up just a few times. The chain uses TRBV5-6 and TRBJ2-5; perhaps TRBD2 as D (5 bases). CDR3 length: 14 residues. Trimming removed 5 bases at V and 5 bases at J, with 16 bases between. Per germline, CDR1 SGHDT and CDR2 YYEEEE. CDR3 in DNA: TGTGCCAGCAGATCCACGGGAAGTCGGGAGACCCAGTACTTC. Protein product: CASRSTGSRETQYF.

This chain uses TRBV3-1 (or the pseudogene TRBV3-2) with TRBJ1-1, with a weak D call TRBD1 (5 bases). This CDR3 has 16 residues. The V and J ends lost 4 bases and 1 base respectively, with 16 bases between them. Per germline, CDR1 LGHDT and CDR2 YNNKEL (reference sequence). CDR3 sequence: CASSRTSGRSNTEAFF. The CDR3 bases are TGTGCCAGCAGCCGGACCTCGGGACGGTCGAACACTGAAGCTTTCTTT.

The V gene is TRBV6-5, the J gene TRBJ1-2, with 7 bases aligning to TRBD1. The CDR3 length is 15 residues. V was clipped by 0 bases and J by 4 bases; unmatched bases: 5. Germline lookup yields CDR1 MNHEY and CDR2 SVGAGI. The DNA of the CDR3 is TGTGCCAGCAGTTACTCTACAGGGGACGCCTATGGCTACACCTTC. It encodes CASSYSTGDAYGYTF.

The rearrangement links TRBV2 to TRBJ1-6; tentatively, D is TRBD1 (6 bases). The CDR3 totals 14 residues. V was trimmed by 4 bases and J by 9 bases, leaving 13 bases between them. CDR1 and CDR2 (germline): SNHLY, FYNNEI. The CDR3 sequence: CASSGEGGPSPLHF. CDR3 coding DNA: TGTGCCAGCAGTGGGGAGGGGGGGCCTTCACCCCTCCACTTT.

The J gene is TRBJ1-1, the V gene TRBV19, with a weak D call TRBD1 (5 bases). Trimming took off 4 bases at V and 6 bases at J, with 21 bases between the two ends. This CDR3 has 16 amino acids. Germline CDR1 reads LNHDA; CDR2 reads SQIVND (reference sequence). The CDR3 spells CASSNPGRPLRAEAFF. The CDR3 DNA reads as TGTGCCAGTAGTAACCCGGGACGGCCTCTTCGGGCTGAAGCTTTCTTT.

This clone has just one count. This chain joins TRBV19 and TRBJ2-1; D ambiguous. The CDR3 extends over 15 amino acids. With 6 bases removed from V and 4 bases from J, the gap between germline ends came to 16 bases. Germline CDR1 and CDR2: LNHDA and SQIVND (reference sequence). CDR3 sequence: CASSRTRPPYNEQFF. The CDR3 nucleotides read TGTGCCAGTAGCCGAACCCGGCCCCCTTACAATGAGCAGTTCTTC. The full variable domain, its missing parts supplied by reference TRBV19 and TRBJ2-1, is DGGITQSPKYLFRKEGQNVTLSCEQNLNHDAMYWYRQDPGQGLRLIYYSQIVNDFQKGDIAEGYSVSREKKESFPLTVTSAQKNPTAFYLCASSRTRPPYNEQFFGPGTRLTVL.

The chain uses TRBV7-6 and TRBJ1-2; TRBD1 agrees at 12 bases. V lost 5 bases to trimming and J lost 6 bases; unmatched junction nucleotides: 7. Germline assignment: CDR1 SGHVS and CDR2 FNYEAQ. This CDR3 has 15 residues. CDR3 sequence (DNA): TGTGCCAGCAGCCCCTCAGGGACAGGGGGCGATGGCTACACCTTC. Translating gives CASSPSGTGGDGYTF.

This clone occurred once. CDR3 sequence reads: CAIRGLAGVTDTQYF. The CDR3 coding sequence is TGTGCCATCAGGGGACTAGCGGGGGTCACAGATACGCAGTATTTT. This chain uses TRBV10-3 with TRBJ2-3; 14 bases agree with TRBD2. V dropped 6 bases and J dropped 2; count of bases not matched to a gene: 1. The length of the CDR3 is 15 residues. From germline, CDR1 is ENHRY and CDR2 SYGVKD.

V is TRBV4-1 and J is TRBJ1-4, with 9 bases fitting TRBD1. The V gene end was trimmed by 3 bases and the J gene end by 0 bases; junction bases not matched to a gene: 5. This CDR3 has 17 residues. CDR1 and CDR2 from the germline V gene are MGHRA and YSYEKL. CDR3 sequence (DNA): TGCGCCAGCAGCCATTCCAGGACAGGGGCAACTAATGAAAAACTGTTTTTT. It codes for CASSHSRTGATNEKLFF.

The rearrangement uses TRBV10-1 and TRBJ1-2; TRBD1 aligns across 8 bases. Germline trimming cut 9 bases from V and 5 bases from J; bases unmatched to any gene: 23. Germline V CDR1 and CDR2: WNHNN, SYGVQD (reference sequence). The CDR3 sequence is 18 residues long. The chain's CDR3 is CARRLKGYQDREGYGYTF. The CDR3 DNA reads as TGCGCCAGGCGTTTGAAGGGGTACCAGGACAGGGAGGGGTATGGCTACACCTTC.